The 5 T cell receptor beta chains below were found in one sample sequenced in a study of blood T cell repertoires in COVID-19 (dated by TCRdb to about 2020). Receptor amplification or capture employed the immunoSEQ multiplex PCR assay. TCRdb limited this immuneACCESS table to in-frame rearrangements with V and J called. A share of clones is missing; checked studies link under half to unresolved V genes, and the rest is unexplained. The sample yields roughly 70,000 clones; approximately 73% were counted once. Clones ranked in the top ten supply 14% to 15% of the sample. Material for sequencing was peripheral blood. Source of these receptors: a man in his 60s with COVID-19, enrolled during active disease.

The chain recombines TRBV6-4 with TRBJ2-2; 7 nucleotides match TRBD2. The CDR3 spans 15 residues. Germline-derived CDR1 and CDR2 are MRHNA and SNTAGT. V gave up 6 bases and J gave up 0 bases; unmatched junction bases: 4. CDR3 nucleotide sequence: TGTGCCAGCAGCACCCTAGCGGCGAACACCGGGGAGCTGTTTTTT. It encodes CASSTLAANTGELFF.

The chain links TRBV19 to TRBJ2-1; 12 bases map to TRBD2. V shed 6 bases, J shed 4 bases, and the junction held 4 bases outside the gene matches. CDR1 is LNHDA, CDR2 SQIVND, per germline (reference sequence). The CDR3 covers 15 residues. CDR3 DNA: TGTGCCAGTAGATTAGGACTAGCGGGGTACAATGAGCAGTTCTTC. This translates into CASRLGLAGYNEQFF.

The chain employs TRBV4-1 and TRBJ2-4, with a weak D call TRBD1 (5 bases). The CDR3 length is 15 residues. Germline assignment: CDR1 MGHRA and CDR2 YSYEKL. The ends were cut back, 1 base at V and 0 bases at J, with 7 bases in the middle. The CDR3 DNA sequence: TGCGCCAGCAGCCAAGGGACATTAGCCAAAAACATTCAGTACTTC. Its translation is CASSQGTLAKNIQYF.

This clone was recorded once. The chain joins TRBV6-6 to TRBJ2-7, with TRBD2 matching over 11 bases. V lost 6 bases, J lost 12 bases, and 10 bases stayed unmatched. This CDR3 comprises 13 residues. Germline V CDR1 and CDR2: MNHNY, SVGAGI (reference sequence). The CDR3 coding sequence is TGTGCCAGCAGGGAGACTAGCGGGGAAGAGAGGTACTTC. Protein: CASRETSGEERYF.

The chain has TRBV6-6 and TRBJ1-3; 10 bases match TRBD1. Losses at the gene ends were 3 bases for V and 11 bases for J; bases not matched to a gene: 13. The CDR3 is made up of 16 amino acids. Germline V gives CDR1 MNHNY, CDR2 SVGAGI (reference sequence). CDR3 sequence reads: CASSYRGQGTVHAIYF. CDR3 DNA: TGTGCCAGCAGTTATCGGGGACAGGGGACCGTTCACGCCATATATTTT.